These 11 T cell receptor beta chains were sequenced from one sample in a study of post-analysis software for immune sequencing data (dated by TCRdb to the mid-2010s). For these TCRs, the target antigens are not known. The receptor library was made with PCR. The sequencer listed for this sample is Illumina HiSeq 2500. To reduce PCR and sequencing biases, unique molecular identifiers were built into the TCR beta cDNA libraries. TCRdb reprocessing: public reads trimmed at Q25 with fastp, clones called with MiXCR, in-frame beta chains kept. When rows share a CDR3 protein, they turn into one entry using the most common DNA and genes. Recorded for this sample are 800,000 to 950,000 distinct CDR3 sequences; roughly half of them occurred a single time. The leading ten clones occupy roughly 4.4% of the sample. Paper-wide results and their limitations: Significantly higher frequencies in patients than in controls were found for roughly 5 TRBV segments, including TRBV5-6, TRBV5-1 and TRBV20-1.

The sample was blood. The receptors derive from a girl aged 5-17 years with multiple sclerosis.

To note about this clonotype: One end of the junction does not line up with germline, which may come from a read error. V is TRBV7-2 and J is TRBJ2-7; TRBD2 matches at 13 bases. The germline gives CDR1 SGHTA, CDR2 FQGNSA. CDR3 length: 16 residues. The CDR3 loop reads CASSPRTSGRRYEQYF. The DNA of the CDR3 is TGTGCTAGCAGCCCTCGGACTAGCGGGAGACGGTACGAGCAGTACTTC.

This chain uses TRBV9 with TRBJ2-3; 11 bases fit TRBD2. This CDR3 contains 16 residues. Germline assignment: CDR1 SGDLS and CDR2 YYNGEE. V lost 3 bases and J lost 3; bases outside the gene matches: 6. In DNA form, the CDR3 reads TGTGCCAGCAGCGACCGACTAGCGGGATTGACAGATACGCAGTATTTT. Protein sequence: CASSDRLAGLTDTQYF. The full variable domain, in which reference TRBV9 and TRBJ2-3 provide the parts outside the CDR3, is DSGVTQTPKHLITATGQRVTLRCSPRSGDLSVYWYQQSLDQGLQFLIQYYNGEERAKGNILERFSAQQFPDLHSELNLSSLELGDSALYFCASSDRLAGLTDTQYFGPGTRLTVL.

In its sample, this clonotype was seen a few times. This rearrangement joins TRBV27 to TRBJ2-5; D call uncertain. The DNA matches TRBJ2-7 better at its end, which makes the J call doubtful. The germline V gene has CDR1 MNHEY and CDR2 SMNVEV (reference sequence). The CDR3 totals 13 residues. The CDR3 spells CASSPLGVHEQYF. In nucleotides, the CDR3 is TGTGCCAGCAGTCCCCTGGGTGTCCACGAGCAGTACTTC.

About this clonotype itself: The junction and the germline gene differ at one end; a read error may be behind it. The V gene is TRBV27, the J gene TRBJ1-2; TRBD1 might be the D (5 bases). The CDR3 is 14 residues long. Germline V lookup: CDR1 MNHEY, CDR2 SMNVEV (reference sequence). The CDR3 here is CAGSSGGFLDGYTF. The CDR3 DNA reads TGTGCCGGCAGTTCGGGGGGTTTTTTGGATGGCTACACCTTC.

The chain employs TRBV5-1 and TRBJ1-1; 7 bases are a match to TRBD1. CDR3 size: 13 residues. CDR1 and CDR2 from the germline V gene are SGHRS and YFSETQ. Trimming cost V 4 bases and J 8 bases; bases outside gene matches: 8. DNA for the CDR3: TGCGCCAGCAGCCCGAACAGGGGATGGGAAGCTTTCTTT. Translated, it gives CASSPNRGWEAFF. The full variable domain, rest sourced from reference TRBV5-1 and TRBJ1-1, is KAGVTQTPRYLIKTRGQQVTLSCSPISGHRSVSWYQQTPGQGLQFLFEYFSETQRNKGNFPGRFSGRQFSNSRSEMNVSTLELGDSALYLCASSPNRGWEAFFGQGTRLTVV.

This clonotype was seen a handful of times. The chain uses TRBV15 and TRBJ1-2; D gene ambiguous. The CDR3 totals 16 residues. Germline loops: CDR1 LNHNV, CDR2 YYDKDF (reference sequence). Trimming removed 0 bases at V and 1 base at J, with 12 bases between. The CDR3 coding sequence is TGTGCCACCAGCAGAGATCTGAGGACGGATAACTATGGCTACACCTTC. Amino acid sequence: CATSRDLRTDNYGYTF.

The chain combines TRBV5-1 with TRBJ2-1; the match to TRBD2 covers 9 bases. This CDR3 region has 14 residues. From germline, CDR1 is SGHRS and CDR2 YFSETQ. Trimming took 7 bases from V and 6 from J; bases not matched to a gene: 8. CDR3 loop: CASESGRSRNEQFF. CDR3 sequence (DNA): TGCGCCAGCGAAAGCGGGAGGTCACGCAATGAGCAGTTCTTC. Full variable domain (rest looked up from reference TRBV5-1 and TRBJ2-1): KAGVTQTPRYLIKTRGQQVTLSCSPISGHRSVSWYQQTPGQGLQFLFEYFSETQRNKGNFPGRFSGRQFSNSRSEMNVSTLELGDSALYLCASESGRSRNEQFFGPGTRLTVL.

The V and J genes are TRBV5-5 and TRBJ2-5; D ambiguous. V lost 5 bases, J lost 2 bases, and 10 bases lay in between. CDR1 SGHKS and CDR2 YYEKEE come from the germline V gene (reference sequence). This CDR3 comprises 13 residues. CDR3 nucleotides: TGTGCCAGCAGGGTCAGTCCGCAAGAGACCCAGTACTTC. Its protein product is CASRVSPQETQYF. Variable domain in full (rest from reference TRBV5-5 and TRBJ2-5): DAGVTQSPTHLIKTRGQQVTLRCSPISGHKSVSWYQQVLGQGPQFIFQYYEKEERGRGNFPDRFSARQFPNYSSELNVNALLLGDSALYLCASRVSPQETQYFGPGTRLLVL.

The chain carries TRBV7-9 and TRBJ2-5; perhaps TRBD2 as D (6 bases). The J call may be incorrect, as the DNA end agrees better with TRBJ2-7. The CDR3 extends over 11 amino acids. Germline CDR1 and CDR2: SEHNR and FQNEAQ (reference sequence). The CDR3 here is CASSGRSEQYF. For the CDR3, the DNA is TGTGCCAGCAGTGGGAGGTCCGAGCAGTACTTC.

The chain joins TRBV20-1 to TRBJ2-3; D not certain. The germline V gene encodes CDR1 DFQATT and CDR2 SNEGSKA (reference sequence). This CDR3 comprises 13 residues. The V end lost 6 bases, the J end lost 2 bases, and 12 bases lay between the germline ends. CDR3 residues: CSALPTDTDTQYF. CDR3 nucleotides: TGCAGTGCGTTGCCAACCGACACAGATACGCAGTATTTT.

The V call is TRBV10-3, the J call TRBJ1-1, with D perhaps matching TRBD1 (6 bases). V shed 7 bases and J shed 7 bases, with 19 bases lying between them. CDR1 and CDR2 (germline): ENHRY, SYGVKD. The CDR3 spans 14 residues. The DNA for the CDR3 is TGTGCCATCACCGAAGGGCCAGGGGATGATGAAGCTTTCTTT. This codes for CAITEGPGDDEAFF.